The 17 T cell receptor beta chains below were found in one sample sequenced in a study of cytomegalovirus exposure and HLA in healthy donors. In the PCR, 60 Vbeta and 13 Jbeta primers were used. TCRdb's table, derived via immunoSEQ multiplex PCR, lists solely in-frame clones and lacks some. The repertoire holds about 170,000 clones, around 74% seen once, with under 2.5% in the top ten. Sequencing input: PBMCs. The origin of the receptors is a female donor in good health and CMV-seronegative.

The V call is TRBV5-4, the J call TRBJ2-1; 11 bases align to TRBD2. The CDR3 contains 15 residues. Losses at the gene ends were 2 bases for V and 7 bases for J; bases not matched to a gene: 5. Germline assignment: CDR1 SGHNT and CDR2 YYREEE (reference sequence). The CDR3 nucleotides are TGTGCCAGCAGCTTAACTAGCGGGAGTCGGAATGAGCAGTTCTTC. Encoded protein: CASSLTSGSRNEQFF.

This chain links TRBV7-9 with TRBJ2-2; the D gene is possibly TRBD1 (6 bases). This CDR3 contains 15 residues. V was clipped by 1 base and J by 5 bases, with 11 bases between them. CDR1 and CDR2 from the germline V gene are SEHNR and FQNEAQ (reference sequence). The CDR3 DNA reads as TGTGCCAGCAGCTTAGACTACAGGGCAACCGGGGAGCTGTTTTTT. It specifies CASSLDYRATGELFF.

This clone was seen once. The V and J genes are TRBV30 and TRBJ1-5, with 10 nucleotides matching TRBD1. Germline V gene lookup returns CDR1 GTSNPN and CDR2 SVGIG (reference sequence). The CDR3 totals 16 residues. V was pared by 1 base and J by 7 bases, with 10 bases of the junction left unmatched. This CDR3 reads CAWSDPGTGDGQPQHF. CDR3 coding DNA: TGTGCCTGGAGTGACCCCGGGACAGGGGATGGACAGCCCCAGCATTTT.

J is TRBJ2-2 and V is TRBV2; D remains unclear. Germline V CDR1 and CDR2: SNHLY, FYNNEI. CDR3 length: 12 amino acids. Trimming left V 7 bases short and J 5 bases short, with 8 bases between. This chain's CDR3 is CASTQLTGELFF. For the CDR3, the DNA is TGTGCCAGCACACAGCTAACCGGGGAGCTGTTTTTT. Looking up the rest from reference TRBV2 and TRBJ2-2 gives the full variable domain: EPEVTQTPSHQVTQMGQEVILRCVPISNHLYFYWYRQILGQKVEFLVSFYNNEISEKSEIFDDQFSVERPDGSNFTLKIRSTKLEDSAMYFCASTQLTGELFFGEGSRLTVL.

The V gene is TRBV30, the J gene TRBJ1-2; 8 positions agree with TRBD1. Germline values: CDR1 GTSNPN, CDR2 SVGIG (reference sequence). This CDR3 contains 15 residues. Trimming removed 4 bases from V and 4 bases from J; junction bases left unmatched: 11. The DNA of the CDR3 is TGTGCCTGGAATAAGTTTGGACAGGGCAGCTATGGCTACACCTTC. It yields the protein CAWNKFGQGSYGYTF. The full variable domain, its missing parts supplied by reference TRBV30 and TRBJ1-2, is SQTIHQWPATLVQPVGSPLSLECTVEGTSNPNLYWYRQAAGRGLQLLFYSVGIGQISSEVPQNLSASRPQDRQFILSSKKLLLSDSGFYLCAWNKFGQGSYGYTFGSGTRLTVV.

The rearrangement links TRBV5-1 to TRBJ1-2; D is possibly TRBD1 (5 bases). The V gene lost 0 bases and the J gene lost 0 bases, with 9 bases spanning the gap. The length of the CDR3 is 15 residues. Germline CDR1 and CDR2: SGHRS and YFSETQ. CDR3: CASSLVGDSNYGYTF. The CDR3 DNA follows: TGCGCCAGCAGCTTGGTGGGGGACTCTAACTATGGCTACACCTTC.

The V gene is TRBV7-8, the J gene TRBJ2-3; D is perhaps TRBD2 (5 bases). The CDR3 spans 15 residues. V was cut by 4 bases and J by 0 bases, with 11 bases left in between. In germline, CDR1 is SGHVS, CDR2 FQNEAQ. CDR3: CASSYRGISTDTQYF. The CDR3 nucleotides are TGTGCCAGCAGCTACCGAGGGATTAGCACAGATACGCAGTATTTT.

The genes are TRBV19 and TRBJ1-6; 7 nucleotides match TRBD1. This CDR3 has 13 amino acids. V shed 9 bases, J shed 8 bases, and the junction held 7 bases outside the gene matches. Germline CDR1 LNHDA, CDR2 SQIVND (reference sequence). CDR3 nucleotides: TGTGCCAGCAGACAGGGAGTGGATTCACCCCTCCACTTT. This gives the protein CASRQGVDSPLHF. Filled out from reference TRBV19 and TRBJ1-6, the complete variable domain reads DGGITQSPKYLFRKEGQNVTLSCEQNLNHDAMYWYRQDPGQGLRLIYYSQIVNDFQKGDIAEGYSVSREKKESFPLTVTSAQKNPTAFYLCASRQGVDSPLHFGNGTRLTVT.

This rearrangement joins TRBV2 to TRBJ1-5, with D tentatively TRBD1 (5 bases). Between the trimmed V and J ends, which lost 7 bases and 1 base, there was a span of 8 bases. The CDR3 covers 13 residues. Germline assignment: CDR1 SNHLY and CDR2 FYNNEI. The CDR3, as DNA: TGTGCCAGCACGGGACTAAGCAATCAGCCCCAGCATTTT. Translating it yields CASTGLSNQPQHF.

The V and J genes are TRBV29-1 and TRBJ1-1; TRBD1 agrees at 7 bases. V lost 8 bases to trimming and J lost 3 bases; unmatched junction nucleotides: 6. CDR1 SQVTM and CDR2 ANQGSEA come from the germline V gene. The CDR3 loop spans 12 amino acids. The CDR3 DNA is TGCAGCATGCGGCAGGGGGACACTGAAGCTTTCTTT. As protein: CSMRQGDTEAFF.

The V call is TRBV28, the J call TRBJ1-2; D perhaps matches TRBD1 (6 bases). The CDR3 spans 14 residues. The germline V gene has CDR1 MDHEN and CDR2 SYDVKM. The V and J ends lost 1 base and 3 bases respectively, with 9 bases between them. This CDR3 reads CASSLLAGDYGYTF. In DNA, the CDR3 is TGTGCCAGCAGTTTATTAGCAGGGGACTATGGCTACACCTTC.

This clone was counted a single time. The rearrangement uses TRBV7-9 and TRBJ2-1; D is perhaps TRBD1 (5 bases). V was pared by 1 base and J by 7 bases, with 14 bases between. CDR1 SEHNR and CDR2 FQNEAQ come from the germline V gene (reference sequence). The length of the CDR3 is 15 residues. CDR3 in amino acids: CASSLGQPQGNEQFF. As DNA, the CDR3 is TGTGCCAGCAGCTTAGGGCAGCCCCAGGGAAATGAGCAGTTCTTC.

The chain combines TRBV5-6 with TRBJ1-1; 11 nucleotides align to TRBD1. The CDR3 consists of 15 residues. CDR1 is SGHDT and CDR2 is YYEEEE in the germline V gene. With V trimmed by 5 bases and J by 5 bases, 8 bases remained unmatched. DNA for the CDR3: TGTGCCAGCAGGTCAGGGGACAGGGGGAGGACTGAAGCTTTCTTT. This encodes CASRSGDRGRTEAFF.

The chain has TRBV7-3 and TRBJ2-3; possibly TRBD2 for D (6 bases). CDR3 length: 13 residues. V was clipped by 5 bases and J by 7 bases, with 13 bases between them. Per the germline V gene, CDR1 is SGHTA and CDR2 is FQGTGA. The CDR3 DNA reads TGTGCCAGCAGCCGGGACTCCCGATATACGCAGTATTTT. This gives the protein CASSRDSRYTQYF.

The chain carries TRBV6-1 and TRBJ2-3, with 11 bases fitting TRBD2. The CDR3 runs to 17 residues. Trimming at V came to 2 bases and at J to 2 bases, leaving 6 bases not matched to a gene. Germline values: CDR1 MNHNS, CDR2 SASEGT. CDR3 sequence reads: CASSEYGTSGATDTQYF. Here the CDR3 DNA reads TGTGCCAGCAGTGAATACGGGACTAGCGGAGCCACAGATACGCAGTATTTT.

This clone was detected only once. The V call is TRBV9, the J call TRBJ1-1; D unclear. V lost 4 bases and J lost 4, with 20 bases in between. Per the germline V gene, CDR1 is SGDLS and CDR2 is YYNGEE. CDR3 length: 16 residues. CDR3 nucleotides: TGTGCCAGCAGCCCTAGCGGGTGGGAGCTAGGCACTGAAGCTTTCTTT. This encodes CASSPSGWELGTEAFF.

CDR3 DNA sequence: TGTGCCAGCACGGGAGGAGGGTCCTACAATGAGCAGTTCTTC. It encodes CASTGGGSYNEQFF. The gene calls are TRBV27 and TRBJ2-1; 7 bases agree with TRBD2. Unmatched junction bases numbered 4, after V lost 7 bases and J lost 1 base. This CDR3 has 14 amino acids. Germline CDR1 is MNHEY and CDR2 is SMNVEV (reference sequence).